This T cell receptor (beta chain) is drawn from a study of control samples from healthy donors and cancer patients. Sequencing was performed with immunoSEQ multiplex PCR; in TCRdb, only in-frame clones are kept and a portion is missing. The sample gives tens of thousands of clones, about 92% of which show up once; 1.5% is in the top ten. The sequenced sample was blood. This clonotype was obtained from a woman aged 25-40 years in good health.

CDR3 nucleotides: TGTGCCAGTAGTCCTGGACAGGGATTGGGTCAGCCCCAGCATTTT. Protein product: CASSPGQGLGQPQHF. This sequence joins TRBV19 and TRBJ1-5; 8 bases align to TRBD1. J was trimmed by 6 bases and V by 5 bases; bases with no gene match: 9. The CDR3 is 15 amino acids. CDR1 is LNHDA, CDR2 SQIVND, per germline (reference sequence).